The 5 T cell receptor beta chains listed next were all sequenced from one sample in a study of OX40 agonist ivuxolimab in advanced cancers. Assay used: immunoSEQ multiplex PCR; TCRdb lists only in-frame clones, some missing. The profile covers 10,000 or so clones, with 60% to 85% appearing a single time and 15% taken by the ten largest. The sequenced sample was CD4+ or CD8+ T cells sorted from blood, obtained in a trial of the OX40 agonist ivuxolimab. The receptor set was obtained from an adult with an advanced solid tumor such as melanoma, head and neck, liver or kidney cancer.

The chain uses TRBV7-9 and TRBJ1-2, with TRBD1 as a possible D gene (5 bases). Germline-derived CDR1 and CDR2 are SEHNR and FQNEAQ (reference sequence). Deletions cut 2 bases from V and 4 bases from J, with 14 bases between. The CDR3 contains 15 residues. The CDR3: CASSLLSGGSYGYTF. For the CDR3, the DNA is TGTGCCAGCAGCTTACTTTCCGGGGGGTCCTATGGCTACACCTTC.

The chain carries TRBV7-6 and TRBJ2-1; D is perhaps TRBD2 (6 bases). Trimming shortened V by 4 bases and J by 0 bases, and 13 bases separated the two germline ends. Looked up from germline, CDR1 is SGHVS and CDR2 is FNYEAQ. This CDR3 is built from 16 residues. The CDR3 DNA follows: TGTGCCAGCAGCTCCATAGCGGTCAGCTCCTACAATGAGCAGTTCTTC. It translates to CASSSIAVSSYNEQFF.

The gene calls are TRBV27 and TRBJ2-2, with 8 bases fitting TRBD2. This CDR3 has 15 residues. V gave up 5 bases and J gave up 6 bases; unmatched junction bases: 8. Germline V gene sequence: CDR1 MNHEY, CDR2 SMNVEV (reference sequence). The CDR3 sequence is CASSRSGGPAGELFF. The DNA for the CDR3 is TGTGCCAGCAGTAGATCGGGAGGGCCGGCCGGGGAGCTGTTTTTT.

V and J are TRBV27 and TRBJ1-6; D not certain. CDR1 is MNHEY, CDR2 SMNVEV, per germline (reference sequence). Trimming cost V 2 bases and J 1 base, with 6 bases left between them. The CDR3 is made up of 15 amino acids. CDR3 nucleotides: TGTGCCAGCAGTTTAGAGGGTTCCTATAATTCACCCCTCCACTTT. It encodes CASSLEGSYNSPLHF.

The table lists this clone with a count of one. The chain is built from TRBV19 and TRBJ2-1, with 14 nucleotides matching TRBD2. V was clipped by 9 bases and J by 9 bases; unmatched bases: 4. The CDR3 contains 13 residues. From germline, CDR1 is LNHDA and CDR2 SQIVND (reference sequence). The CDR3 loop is CASRLAGGVEQFF. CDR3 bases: TGTGCCAGCAGACTAGCGGGGGGGGTTGAGCAGTTCTTC. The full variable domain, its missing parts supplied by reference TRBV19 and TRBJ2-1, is DGGITQSPKYLFRKEGQNVTLSCEQNLNHDAMYWYRQDPGQGLRLIYYSQIVNDFQKGDIAEGYSVSREKKESFPLTVTSAQKNPTAFYLCASRLAGGVEQFFGPGTRLTVL.